This TCR beta chain was recovered during a study of T cell changes during pregnancy in multiple sclerosis. CDR3 length: 13 amino acids. V lost 2 bases and J lost 4, with 6 bases in between. In germline, CDR1 is ENHRY, CDR2 SYGVKD. Sequenced by immunoSEQ multiplex PCR; TCRdb stores in-frame clones only, minus some. The sample gives fewer than 70,000 clones, 70% to 90% of which show up once; roughly 2.7% is in the top ten. The sequence was collected from a female donor with multiple sclerosis, enrolled in a pregnancy study. The sample here was peripheral blood, taken in the first trimester of pregnancy. The rearrangement uses TRBV10-3 and TRBJ2-1; no firm D call. The CDR3 DNA reads as TGTGCCATCAGTGAGGGGCAATACAATGAGCAGTTCTTC. This sequence encodes CAISEGQYNEQFF.